This entry concerns a single T cell receptor (beta chain). Antigen: not known. This specimen belongs to a study of PD-1 blockade in mismatch repair-deficient tumors. About the research overall: Patients had some twelve mismatch repair-deficient cancer types, all previously treated and progressing. Study-wide findings and caveats: Rapid post-treatment expansion, then contraction, generally preceding radiologic response, marked tumor-resident clones.

With 4 bases removed from V and 0 bases from J, the gap between germline ends came to 12 bases. This CDR3 has 15 residues. Germline CDR1 is SNHLY and CDR2 is FYNNEI. The TCR-sequenced patients were a few responders to pembrolizumab. TCRdb keeps only in-frame clones here, not all; method: immunoSEQ multiplex PCR. The sample includes around 15,000 clones, roughly four fifths seen only once; the top ten take 3.4%. The specimen comprised PBMCs, sampled 4 weeks after starting pembrolizumab. The sequence came from an adult with mismatch repair-deficient cancer. The rearrangement uses TRBV2 and TRBJ1-1; D unclear. The CDR3 sequence: CASSGSEQLNTEAFF. In DNA form, the CDR3 reads TGTGCCAGCAGTGGATCGGAACAGCTGAACACTGAAGCTTTCTTT.